There are many counts of the clone carrying this T cell receptor beta chain. The target antigen is unknown. The data derive from a study of CD8 T cells in ankylosing spondylitis. Study-level results: Some motif variants had been reported before (in reactive arthritis synovial fluid and blood). A TCR beta motif of several highly homologous variants seemed to mark ankylosing spondylitis blood. Significant enrichment of disease-linked clones was reported in matched ankylosing spondylitis synovial fluid.

Germline-derived CDR1 and CDR2 are MDHEN and SYDVKM. CDR3 length equals 13 residues. V shed 2 bases and J shed 6 bases, with 11 bases lying between them. Library preparation for TCR beta used quantitative 5'-RACE with molecular barcodes. Using its own MiXCR run on the 5' RACE reads, TCRdb lists one record per CDR3 protein. The table has some 130,000 distinct CDR3 sequences, about 15% seen once. The chain joins TRBV28 to TRBJ2-7, with D perhaps matching TRBD2 (7 bases). Sequenced sample: blood, either unsorted or a sorted T cell fraction (not recorded which). The sequence was obtained from a male donor with ankylosing spondylitis. The CDR3 nucleotides read TGTGCCAGCAGTTTACAGGGGACTATCGAGCAGTACTTC. It translates to CASSLQGTIEQYF.